The 11 T cell receptor beta chains listed next were all sequenced from one sample in a study of T cell responses to AZD1222 COVID-19 vaccine. Profiling relied on immunoSEQ multiplex PCR, and the TCRdb table lists in-frame clones only, not all of them. The sample includes about 200,000 clones, approximately 94% of them seen just once. Specimen: peripheral blood, collected 28 days after the second dose of the MenACWY control vaccine. These receptors all come from an adult who received the MenACWY meningococcal vaccine as a control.

The gene calls are TRBV7-6 and TRBJ1-3; the D is unclear. CDR1 and CDR2 from the germline V gene are SGHVS and FNYEAQ. CDR3 length: 15 amino acids. The V gene lost 0 bases and the J gene lost 0 bases, with 6 bases spanning the gap. In nucleotides, the CDR3 is TGTGCCAGCAGCTTAGCGCAAGCCTCTGGAAACACCATATATTTT. It translates to CASSLAQASGNTIYF.

This clone showed up just once. The chain links TRBV19 to TRBJ2-4; TRBD2 aligns across 7 bases. V gave up 4 bases and J gave up 8 bases; unmatched junction bases: 8. Germline assignment: CDR1 LNHDA and CDR2 SQIVND (reference sequence). This CDR3 has 14 amino acids. CDR3 protein: CASSTSRLADIQYF. The CDR3 DNA reads as TGTGCCAGTAGTACGTCCCGGCTAGCGGACATTCAGTACTTC.

The gene calls are TRBV24-1 and TRBJ1-2; unclear D gene. V lost 9 bases and J 8 bases, leaving 15 bases between the germline ends. This CDR3 contains 12 residues. Per the germline V gene, CDR1 is KGHDR and CDR2 is SFDVKD. The CDR3 sequence is CATPPHPQGYTF. The CDR3 DNA sequence: TGTGCCACCCCGCCCCATCCTCAGGGCTACACCTTC.

The gene calls are TRBV7-8 and TRBJ1-4; D not resolved. CDR1 is SGHVS and CDR2 is FQNEAQ in the germline V gene. Trimming stripped 1 base from V and 10 bases from J, with 10 bases between. There are 13 residues in the CDR3. The CDR3 DNA reads as TGTGCCAGCAGCTTAGATAAGCGGGGAAAACTGTTTTTT. This encodes CASSLDKRGKLFF.

This chain uses TRBV18 with TRBJ2-4; TRBD1 agrees at 9 bases. The germline gives CDR1 KGHSH, CDR2 LQKENI. V trimming: 3 bases; J trimming: 2 bases; junction bases outside the gene matches: 2. This CDR3 has 15 amino acids. The CDR3 region has the DNA TGTGCCAGCTCACCGGGGACAGGGACCAAAAACATTCAGTACTTC. Amino acid sequence: CASSPGTGTKNIQYF.

This clone was counted a single time. The chain recombines TRBV4-2 with TRBJ1-1, with a possible D match to TRBD1 (6 bases). Germline assignment: CDR1 LGHNA and CDR2 YNFKEQ. V lost 1 base to trimming and J lost 2 bases, with 11 bases between them. This CDR3 has 15 amino acids. The CDR3 nucleotides read TGTGCCAGCAGCCAAGGGGCAGGGGCCAACACTGAAGCTTTCTTT. Encoded protein: CASSQGAGANTEAFF.

V usage is TRBV30 and J usage is TRBJ2-5; D might be TRBD2 (5 bases). Deletions cut 1 base from V and 3 bases from J, with 9 bases between. Germline V gene data show CDR1 as GTSNPN and CDR2 as SVGIG (reference sequence). This CDR3 contains 13 residues. As DNA, the CDR3 is TGTGCCTGGAGTGGGACTCCCAAAGAGACCCAGTACTTC. It translates to CAWSGTPKETQYF.

This chain links TRBV25-1 with TRBJ2-1, with D tentatively TRBD1 (5 bases). CDR1 is MGHDK, CDR2 SYGVNS, per germline. Between the trimmed V and J ends, which lost 1 base and 0 bases, there was a span of 7 bases. The length of the CDR3 is 15 residues. The CDR3 sequence: CASSEWQGSYNEQFF. The CDR3 nucleotides read TGTGCCAGCAGTGAATGGCAGGGCTCCTACAATGAGCAGTTCTTC.

The rearrangement joins TRBV7-2 to TRBJ2-5; D not resolved. The CDR3 spans 14 residues. The V gene's germline CDR1 is SGHTA and CDR2 FQGNSA. The V end was cut by 1 base, the J end by 2 bases, with 8 bases between. CDR3 sequence: CASSLDLRQETQYF. In nucleotides, the CDR3 is TGTGCCAGCAGCTTAGACCTGCGGCAAGAGACCCAGTACTTC. The entire variable domain, with the rest obtained from reference TRBV7-2 and TRBJ2-5, is as follows: GAGVSQSPSNKVTEKGKDVELRCDPISGHTALYWYRQSLGQGLEFLIYFQGNSAPDKSGLPSDRFSAERTGGSVSTLTIQRTQQEDSAVYLCASSLDLRQETQYFGPGTRLLVL.

This chain connects TRBV18 to TRBJ2-3; possibly TRBD1 for D (5 bases). Between the trimmed V and J ends, which lost 4 bases and 8 bases, there was a span of 13 bases. This CDR3 spans 13 amino acids. Germline values: CDR1 KGHSH, CDR2 LQKENI. The CDR3 region has the DNA TGTGCCAGCTCACGATTACAGGATGGTACGCAGTATTTT. It translates to CASSRLQDGTQYF.

This sequence joins TRBV7-2 and TRBJ1-2; D uncertain. Germline loops: CDR1 SGHTA, CDR2 FQGNSA. Trimming left V 3 bases short and J 5 bases short, with 10 bases between. The CDR3 is made up of 13 amino acids. CDR3 bases: TGTGCCAGCAGCTTGGGGTTTACTTATGGCTACACCTTC. Its translation is CASSLGFTYGYTF.